These 29 T cell receptor beta chains were all obtained from the same sample, sequenced in a study of cytomegalovirus exposure and HLA in healthy donors. The PCR contained 60 Vbeta and 13 Jbeta primers. The data were produced by immunoSEQ multiplex PCR, yet TCRdb's version contains in-frame clones alone and is incomplete. This table holds more than 150,000 clones, roughly 80% found once. Sample: PBMCs. These TCRs come from a woman aged 35 to 49 in good health and CMV-seropositive.

The chain employs TRBV5-1 and TRBJ1-2, with D hard to call. Germline assignment: CDR1 SGHRS and CDR2 YFSETQ. Trimming removed 1 base at V and 0 bases at J, with 10 bases between. CDR3 length: 15 residues. The CDR3 nucleotides are TGCGCCAGCAGCTTGCTGGCTGGTTCTAACTATGGCTACACCTTC. This codes for CASSLLAGSNYGYTF.

The chain is built from TRBV19 and TRBJ2-2; 10 nucleotides line up with TRBD2. V lost 11 bases and J lost 3; bases outside the gene matches: 3. The V gene's germline CDR1 is LNHDA and CDR2 SQIVND (reference sequence). The CDR3 has 13 amino acids. The CDR3 bases are TGTGCCTCGGGACTAGCGTACACCGGGGAGCTGTTTTTT. This codes for CASGLAYTGELFF.

The chain combines TRBV7-9 with TRBJ2-7, with D tentatively TRBD1 (5 bases). The CDR3 covers 14 residues. Between the trimmed V and J ends, which lost 8 bases and 7 bases, there was a span of 21 bases. Germline V CDR1 and CDR2: SEHNR, FQNEAQ (reference sequence). CDR3 region: CASVGVLGQSEQYF. The CDR3 nucleotides read TGTGCCAGCGTAGGGGTGCTAGGCCAGAGTGAGCAGTACTTC.

The J gene is TRBJ2-5, the V gene TRBV2, with 8 bases that match TRBD2. Judging by the DNA end, TRBJ2-7 fits better; the J call may be wrong. CDR3 length: 14 amino acids. Germline loops: CDR1 SNHLY, CDR2 FYNNEI. Here the CDR3 DNA reads TGTGCCAGCAGTGAGGGACTAGTTAGTCACGAGCAGTACTTC. Its translation: CASSEGLVSHEQYF.

The V gene is TRBV7-2, the J gene TRBJ1-5, with TRBD1 as a possible D gene (5 bases). CDR3 length: 16 amino acids. Trimming cost V 2 bases and J 2 bases, with 13 bases left between them. CDR1 and CDR2 from the germline V gene are SGHTA and FQGNSA. CDR3 sequence reads: CASSLNFGRGNQPQHF. For the CDR3, the DNA is TGTGCCAGCAGCTTAAATTTCGGCAGGGGCAATCAGCCCCAGCATTTT.

V and J are TRBV19 and TRBJ2-3, with TRBD2 identical over 7 bases. The V segment lost 9 bases and the J segment 4 bases; nucleotides outside the gene matches: 13. Germline CDR1 is LNHDA and CDR2 is SQIVND (reference sequence). The CDR3 sequence is 15 residues long. The CDR3 loop is CASQKGRGFADTQYF. DNA for the CDR3: TGTGCCAGCCAAAAGGGGCGGGGGTTCGCAGATACGCAGTATTTT.

The rearrangement joins TRBV7-3 to TRBJ2-7; 9 bases are a match to TRBD1. Germline V gene data show CDR1 as SGHTA and CDR2 as FQGTGA. The ends lost 5 bases at V and 3 bases at J; junction bases unmatched: 8. This CDR3 region has 15 residues. The CDR3 loop reads CASSRGTGIRYEQYF. Written as DNA, the CDR3 is TGTGCCAGCAGCCGGGGGACAGGGATACGCTACGAGCAGTACTTC.

This clone has only one observation. The V and J genes are TRBV5-1 and TRBJ2-7; D is perhaps TRBD2 (6 bases). Trimming took off 3 bases at V and 3 bases at J, with 13 bases between the two ends. This CDR3 is built from 14 residues. Germline CDR1 and CDR2: SGHRS and YFSETQ. The CDR3, as DNA: TGCGCCAGCAGCTCGAGACTAGTGGACTACGAGCAGTACTTC. Translated, it gives CASSSRLVDYEQYF.

To note about this clone: The same CDR3 is also encoded by other DNA sequences in this sample. V gene TRBV7-9 combines with J gene TRBJ2-7; unclear D gene. Trimming took off 1 base at V and 5 bases at J, with 3 bases between the two ends. CDR1 and CDR2 (germline): SEHNR, FQNEAQ (reference sequence). This CDR3 region has 11 residues. As DNA, the CDR3 is TGTGCCAGCAGCTTAGGAGACGAGCAGTACTTC. Residues: CASSLGDEQYF.

The chain couples TRBV5-1 to TRBJ2-7, with 13 nucleotides matching TRBD2. CDR3 length equals 15 residues. Germline CDR1 reads SGHRS; CDR2 reads YFSETQ. The ends lost 1 base at V and 7 bases at J; junction bases unmatched: 5. The CDR3 protein is CASSLTSGREGEQYF. The CDR3 region has the DNA TGCGCCAGCAGCTTGACTAGCGGGAGGGAGGGGGAGCAGTACTTC.

The CDR3: CASSHDAGEGTDTQYF. CDR3 DNA sequence: TGTGCCAGTAGCCACGACGCGGGAGAAGGCACAGATACGCAGTATTTT. J is TRBJ2-3 and V is TRBV19; 7 nucleotides align to TRBD2. CDR1 is LNHDA, CDR2 SQIVND, per germline (reference sequence). The CDR3 sequence is 16 residues long. With 6 bases clipped from V and 1 base from J, the junction kept 10 bases outside the gene matches.

The chain has TRBV29-1 and TRBJ2-2, with TRBD2 matching 13 bases. Trimming took 6 bases from V and 4 from J; bases not matched to a gene: 5. In germline, CDR1 is SQVTM, CDR2 ANQGSEA. The CDR3 sequence is 15 residues long. The CDR3 DNA follows: TGCAGCGTCGGGACTAGCGGGACAGGCACCGGGGAGCTGTTTTTT. Amino acid sequence: CSVGTSGTGTGELFF.

This chain joins TRBV4-2 and TRBJ2-7; D not certain. This CDR3 is built from 15 residues. The germline CDR1 and CDR2 sequences are LGHNA and YNFKEQ. The germline V and J ends were trimmed by 0 bases and 2 bases, with 11 bases remaining between them. Here the CDR3 DNA reads TGTGCCAGCAGCCAAGATGTGTTAGCTCCCTACGAGCAGTACTTC. This sequence encodes CASSQDVLAPYEQYF.

The V and J genes are TRBV30 and TRBJ2-5; D call uncertain. Germline V CDR1 and CDR2: GTSNPN, SVGIG (reference sequence). The V end lost 3 bases, the J end lost 1 base, and 15 bases lay between the germline ends. This CDR3 is built from 15 residues. CDR3 in amino acids: CAWRVGTHSQETQYF. In nucleotides, the CDR3 is TGTGCCTGGAGGGTTGGTACCCACTCCCAAGAGACCCAGTACTTC.

This clone was observed a few times. Other DNA sequences in the sample encode the same CDR3. The chain has TRBV9 and TRBJ2-3; 7 positions match TRBD1. Germline-derived CDR1 and CDR2 are SGDLS and YYNGEE. CDR3 length: 15 amino acids. With V trimmed by 0 bases and J by 1 base, 2 bases remained unmatched. This chain's CDR3 is CASSVGQGGTDTQYF. The CDR3 DNA follows: TGTGCCAGCAGCGTAGGACAGGGCGGCACAGATACGCAGTATTTT.

The V and J genes are TRBV5-1 and TRBJ2-2; D possibly corresponds to TRBD2 (6 bases). Germline CDR1 SGHRS, CDR2 YFSETQ. Trimming shortened V by 1 base and J by 6 bases, and 13 bases separated the two germline ends. The CDR3 is 15 residues long. CDR3 DNA: TGCGCCAGCAGCTTGTTGGGCAGGGAGGCCGGGGAGCTGTTTTTT. Its protein product is CASSLLGREAGELFF.

The CDR3 reads CASSYRLAGVTDTQYF. The CDR3 DNA follows: TGTGCCAGCAGTTATAGGCTAGCGGGTGTCACAGATACGCAGTATTTT. J is TRBJ2-3 and V is TRBV6-6, with 8 positions matching TRBD2. Germline-derived CDR1 and CDR2 are MNHNY and SVGAGI (reference sequence). The V gene end was trimmed by 3 bases and the J gene end by 2 bases; junction bases not matched to a gene: 7. CDR3 length: 16 amino acids.

CDR3 protein: CSVEDGGGYEQYF. In DNA form, the CDR3 reads TGCAGCGTTGAAGATGGGGGAGGGTACGAGCAGTACTTC. The chain uses TRBV29-1 and TRBJ2-7; 7 positions match TRBD2. The germline CDR1 and CDR2 sequences are SQVTM and ANQGSEA. With V trimmed by 0 bases and J by 4 bases, 3 bases remained unmatched. This CDR3 region has 13 residues.

The chain employs TRBV28 and TRBJ1-2; D not certain. Germline CDR1 and CDR2: MDHEN and SYDVKM. The CDR3 is made up of 17 amino acids. The ends were cut back, 6 bases at V and 3 bases at J, with 23 bases in the middle. CDR3 DNA: TGTGCCAGCAGCCTTTCCGGCGAGAGGGCAAAGCACTATGGCTACACCTTC. Its translation: CASSLSGERAKHYGYTF.

The rearrangement links TRBV6-1 to TRBJ2-1, with 7 bases lining up with TRBD1. V gave up 3 bases and J gave up 7 bases; unmatched junction bases: 12. CDR3 length equals 16 residues. Germline CDR1 MNHNS, CDR2 SASEGT. CDR3: CASSDGTEGRGNEQFF. CDR3 nucleotide sequence: TGTGCCAGCAGTGACGGGACAGAGGGTAGGGGGAATGAGCAGTTCTTC.

The chain uses TRBV29-1 and TRBJ2-3, with 8 bases that match TRBD2. This CDR3 region has 14 residues. Germline V gene data show CDR1 as SQVTM and CDR2 as ANQGSEA. V lost 4 bases, J lost 7 bases, and 10 bases stayed unmatched. CDR3 amino acids: CSVAGGRAGNTQYF. The CDR3 bases are TGCAGCGTTGCGGGAGGGAGGGCCGGGAATACGCAGTATTTT.

The V and J genes are TRBV6-1 and TRBJ2-7; 7 nucleotides agree with TRBD1. Germline lookup yields CDR1 MNHNS and CDR2 SASEGT. The V and J ends lost 4 bases and 4 bases, in that order; junction bases with no gene match: 4. CDR3 length: 13 amino acids. CDR3 loop: CASSATGIYEQYF. The CDR3 DNA follows: TGTGCCAGCAGTGCGACAGGGATTTACGAGCAGTACTTC.

The V call is TRBV27, the J call TRBJ2-1, with TRBD2 identical over 9 bases. The germline CDR1 and CDR2 sequences are MNHEY and SMNVEV (reference sequence). Trimming took 5 bases from V and 0 from J; bases not matched to a gene: 17. The CDR3 is 20 residues long. For the CDR3, the DNA is TGTGCCAGCAGTCCCTGGGGGCTGACTAGCGGAATAAGCTCCTACAATGAGCAGTTCTTC. Translated, it gives CASSPWGLTSGISSYNEQFF.

The chain recombines TRBV10-2 with TRBJ2-7; no firm D call. Trimming took off 2 bases at V and 4 bases at J, with 12 bases between the two ends. The CDR3 is 14 residues long. From germline, CDR1 is WSHSY and CDR2 SAAADI. The DNA for the CDR3 is TGCGCCAGCAGTGAGATTGGCAGGAAATACGAGCAGTACTTC. It codes for CASSEIGRKYEQYF.

This clone was counted a single time. The V gene is TRBV5-1, the J gene TRBJ1-1; the D gene is possibly TRBD1 (5 bases). CDR1 and CDR2 from the germline V gene are SGHRS and YFSETQ. V was trimmed by 4 bases and J by 0 bases, leaving 13 bases between them. This CDR3 contains 15 residues. CDR3 nucleotides: TGCGCCAGCAGCCCTGTGGGGGGTTTGAACACTGAAGCTTTCTTT. This encodes CASSPVGGLNTEAFF.

This rearrangement joins TRBV11-1 to TRBJ2-1; D gene uncertain. The CDR3 spans 13 residues. V was pared by 1 base and J by 8 bases, with 9 bases between. Germline loops: CDR1 SGHAT, CDR2 FQDESV (reference sequence). The CDR3 protein is CASSLVRSHEQFF. CDR3 bases: TGTGCCAGCAGCTTAGTGAGAAGCCATGAGCAGTTCTTC.

V gene TRBV2 combines with J gene TRBJ1-1, with TRBD1 as a possible D gene (6 bases). The CDR3 has 14 amino acids. The V gene's germline CDR1 is SNHLY and CDR2 FYNNEI. Trimming took off 4 bases at V and 5 bases at J, with 14 bases between the two ends. CDR3 DNA: TGTGCCAGCAGTGGAACCTCAGGGGAGACTGAAGCTTTCTTT. It translates to CASSGTSGETEAFF.

Details on this clone: The sample holds other DNA sequences that translate to the same CDR3. V and J are TRBV5-1 and TRBJ2-2, with a tentative D call TRBD2 (5 bases). Per the germline V gene, CDR1 is SGHRS and CDR2 is YFSETQ. The CDR3 has 15 amino acids. The V end was cut by 2 bases, the J end by 2 bases, with 10 bases between. The CDR3: CASSLAVANTGELFF. CDR3 in DNA: TGCGCCAGCAGCTTAGCGGTGGCCAACACCGGGGAGCTGTTTTTT.

The chain combines TRBV7-3 with TRBJ2-2, with D perhaps matching TRBD2 (5 bases). With 6 bases removed from V and 3 bases from J, the gap between germline ends came to 11 bases. CDR1 and CDR2 from the germline V gene are SGHTA and FQGTGA. The CDR3 loop spans 14 amino acids. The CDR3 loop reads CASRPGTYTGELFF. For the CDR3, the DNA is TGTGCCAGCAGGCCGGGAACCTACACCGGGGAGCTGTTTTTT.